A single sample gave rise to the 16 T cell receptor beta chains below, sequenced in a study of Graves' ophthalmopathy and Graves' hyperthyroidism. RNA transcripts provided the template for amplifying TCR beta CDR3 regions. Second-round multiplex PCR came after first-round RT-PCR with HTBI primers. A single record per CDR3 protein comes from TCRdb applying MiXCR to the multiplex PCR reads. The sample holds hundreds of thousands of distinct CDR3 sequences, under 15% seen once. Sequenced sample: blood. Every receptor here comes from a woman younger than 45 with Graves' ophthalmopathy.

This clonotype was observed at least ten times. The gene calls are TRBV6-5 and TRBJ1-1, with D possibly being TRBD1 (5 bases). The germline V gene has CDR1 MNHEY and CDR2 SVGAGI. The V end lost 7 bases, the J end lost 0 bases, and 18 bases lay between the germline ends. CDR3 length: 16 amino acids. The CDR3 sequence is CASNPTWGRVNTEAFF. The CDR3 DNA is TGTGCCAGCAACCCAACTTGGGGCAGGGTGAACACTGAAGCTTTCTTT.

The table lists this clonotype with many counts. The chain is built from TRBV10-3 and TRBJ2-7; 8 bases are shared with TRBD1. Germline CDR1 is ENHRY and CDR2 is SYGVKD. V trimming: 2 bases; J trimming: 3 bases; junction bases outside the gene matches: 9. The CDR3 extends over 16 amino acids. The chain's CDR3 is CAISEARTGLIYEQYF. For the CDR3, the DNA is TGTGCCATCAGTGAGGCCAGGACAGGGTTAATCTACGAGCAGTACTTC.

The table lists this clonotype with many counts. The gene calls are TRBV28 and TRBJ2-2; 8 nucleotides agree with TRBD1. The CDR3 has 15 amino acids. V lost 3 bases and J lost 8; bases outside the gene matches: 8. Germline V lookup: CDR1 MDHEN, CDR2 SYDVKM. CDR3 amino acids: CASSFVSGGTGELFF. The DNA of the CDR3 is TGTGCCAGCAGTTTTGTGTCAGGGGGCACGGGGGAGCTGTTTTTT.

This clonotype was counted many times. The rearrangement joins TRBV6-1 to TRBJ1-1; no clear D. V gave up 6 bases and J gave up 1 base, with 9 bases separating them. CDR1 is MNHNS, CDR2 SASEGT, per germline. The CDR3 spans 13 residues. The CDR3 DNA reads TGTGCCAGCAGGGCATTCCAGAACACTGAAGCTTTCTTT. Amino acid sequence: CASRAFQNTEAFF.

Ten or more counts support this clonotype. The V gene is TRBV28, the J gene TRBJ2-5; possibly TRBD2 for D (6 bases). CDR1 and CDR2 from the germline V gene are MDHEN and SYDVKM. The CDR3 has 15 amino acids. The V end lost 2 bases, the J end lost 3 bases, and 13 bases lay between the germline ends. The CDR3 DNA follows: TGTGCCAGCAGTTTAACCCGGTGGGGGGAAGAGACCCAGTACTTC. It encodes CASSLTRWGEETQYF.

The gene calls are TRBV30 and TRBJ1-1, with D unclear. V was clipped by 3 bases and J by 3 bases, with 11 bases between them. Germline V CDR1 and CDR2: GTSNPN, SVGIG (reference sequence). The CDR3 is 13 residues long. The CDR3 region is CAWRRPADTEAFF. The CDR3 DNA reads TGTGCCTGGAGAAGACCGGCGGACACTGAAGCTTTCTTT. Looking up the rest from reference TRBV30 and TRBJ1-1 gives the full variable domain: SQTIHQWPATLVQPVGSPLSLECTVEGTSNPNLYWYRQAAGRGLQLLFYSVGIGQISSEVPQNLSASRPQDRQFILSSKKLLLSDSGFYLCAWRRPADTEAFFGQGTRLTVV.

This clonotype appeared a few times. This may stem from a read error, because a much larger clone lies one nucleotide away. This likely comes from a read error, as the CDR3 has no conserved phenylalanine or tryptophan at its end. The V and J genes are TRBV2 and TRBJ1-1, with D unresolved. Germline CDR1 reads SNHLY; CDR2 reads FYNNEI. The CDR3 is 11 residues long. The germline V and J ends were trimmed by 6 bases and 6 bases, with 8 bases remaining between them. The CDR3 sequence: CASRGSPEAFY. The DNA of the CDR3 is TGTGCCAGCAGGGGCTCCCCTGAAGCTTTCTAT.

This clonotype appeared many times. The J gene is TRBJ2-7, the V gene TRBV11-2, with a tentative D call TRBD1 (7 bases). Germline CDR1 and CDR2: SGHAT and FQNNGV. Deletions cut 5 bases from V and 6 bases from J, with 17 bases between. CDR3 length equals 14 residues. CDR3 loop: CASSAGQRTLEQYF. In DNA form, the CDR3 reads TGTGCCAGCAGCGCGGGACAGCGGACTCTCGAGCAGTACTTC. Full variable domain (outside the CDR3, taken from reference TRBV11-2 and TRBJ2-7): EAGVAQSPRYKIIEKRQSVAFWCNPISGHATLYWYQQILGQGPKLLIQFQNNGVVDDSQLPKDRFSAERLKGVDSTLKIQPAKLEDSAVYLCASSAGQRTLEQYFGPGTRLTVT.

This clonotype was detected many times. The chain recombines TRBV6-2 or TRBV6-3 with TRBJ1-5; D possibly corresponds to TRBD1 (6 bases). The V end lost 3 bases, the J end lost 3 bases, and 9 bases lay between the germline ends. Looked up from germline, CDR1 is MNHEY and CDR2 is SVGEGT. CDR3 length equals 14 residues. The CDR3 sequence is CASSYTGFNQPQHF. In DNA, the CDR3 is TGTGCCAGCAGTTATACAGGGTTCAATCAGCCCCAGCATTTT.

The rearrangement joins TRBV9 to TRBJ2-7; TRBD2 aligns across 7 bases. V lost 0 bases and J lost 4; bases outside the gene matches: 4. This CDR3 comprises 14 residues. CDR1 SGDLS and CDR2 YYNGEE come from the germline V gene. The chain's CDR3 is CASSVASGEYEQYF. In DNA form, the CDR3 reads TGTGCCAGCAGCGTAGCCAGCGGGGAATACGAGCAGTACTTC.

V gene TRBV28 combines with J gene TRBJ2-4; a possible D gene is TRBD1 (5 bases). Germline CDR1 MDHEN, CDR2 SYDVKM. The CDR3 length is 16 residues. Trimming stripped 6 bases from V and 0 bases from J, with 15 bases between. CDR3 in DNA: TGTGCCAGCAGGGGAACGACAGTGTCAGCCAAAAACATTCAGTACTTC. Amino acid sequence: CASRGTTVSAKNIQYF.

Many counts were recorded for this clonotype. The chain couples TRBV20-1 to TRBJ1-1; D remains unclear. The length of the CDR3 is 13 residues. Trimming removed 3 bases from V and 10 bases from J, with 18 bases in between. CDR1 DFQATT and CDR2 SNEGSKA come from the germline V gene (reference sequence). CDR3 in DNA: TGCAGTGCTAGTTCGTCGGCCCGCGGCAGAGCTTTCTTT. It translates to CSASSSARGRAFF.

This clonotype came up many times. The chain combines TRBV6-5 with TRBJ2-6; D is undetermined. From germline, CDR1 is MNHEY and CDR2 SVGAGI. The V gene lost 2 bases and the J gene lost 2 bases, with 10 bases spanning the gap. CDR3 length: 16 residues. CDR3 loop: CASSYPQLAGANVLTF. CDR3 nucleotide sequence: TGTGCCAGCAGTTACCCCCAACTGGCTGGGGCCAACGTCCTGACTTTC.

This clonotype was seen ten or more times. The CDR3 loop reads CASMGGSDYGYTF. The CDR3 bases are TGTGCCAGCATGGGGGGGAGTGATTATGGCTACACCTTC. The chain employs TRBV9 and TRBJ1-2; weak D call: TRBD1 (5 bases). Germline loops: CDR1 SGDLS, CDR2 YYNGEE. The V end was cut by 6 bases, the J end by 5 bases, with 14 bases between. This CDR3 is 13 amino acids long.

In its sample, this clonotype was seen many times. The chain employs TRBV7-8 and TRBJ1-2, with D perhaps TRBD1 (5 bases). The CDR3 runs to 14 residues. Trimming shortened V by 1 base and J by 4 bases, and 10 bases separated the two germline ends. Germline values: CDR1 SGHVS, CDR2 FQNEAQ. The CDR3 protein is CASSLGGSPYGYTF. In DNA form, the CDR3 reads TGTGCCAGCAGCTTAGGGGGCAGCCCCTATGGCTACACCTTC.

This clonotype was seen a few times. J is TRBJ1-6 and V is TRBV19; 7 positions agree with TRBD1. V shed 3 bases and J 0 bases; nucleotides not matched to a gene: 5. The CDR3 is 17 residues long. Germline lookup yields CDR1 LNHDA and CDR2 SQIVND (reference sequence). The CDR3 loop is CASSMVQGSSYNSPLHF. The CDR3 bases are TGTGCCAGTAGTATGGTACAGGGGAGCTCCTATAATTCACCCCTCCACTTT.